The T cell receptor beta chain under discussion was sequenced for a study of neurological immune-mediated disorders. Study outcomes and limitations: The multiple sclerosis repertoire cluster showed no association with any clinical or MRI feature. The authors stated that larger cohorts are needed. None of the CDR3 amino acid sequences of expanded clones recurred across subjects, suggesting private repertoires in all groups.

V lost 4 bases, J lost 3 bases, and 4 bases stayed unmatched. Germline V lookup: CDR1 SGHTA, CDR2 FQGNSA. This CDR3 contains 14 residues. Synthesis of cDNA was performed by 5'RACE using 10-nucleotide random UMIs. TCRdb fed the 5' RACE reads into MiXCR, producing one record per CDR3 protein. This table holds 40,000 to 50,000 distinct CDR3 sequences, roughly 2.5% found once. Unsorted libraries were derived from 2 million PBMCs stored at -80 C. With regard to this clonotype: What it binds is not known.

The TCR sequence derives from a man between 25 and 39 years old with multiple sclerosis. The sample comprised PBMCs. The chain joins TRBV7-2 to TRBJ2-5; 8 positions agree with TRBD2. This CDR3 is CASSSSGRKETQYF. The CDR3, as DNA: TGTGCCAGCAGCTCCAGCGGGAGAAAAGAGACCCAGTACTTC.